The source of this T cell receptor (beta chain) is a study of blood T cell repertoires in COVID-19. Across the whole study: Spain, Italy and the United States supplied samples that represented acute and convalescent COVID-19. PBMCs, B-cell-depleted T cells, or T cells provided the cDNA or gDNA that made up the material.

How the authors handled the data: Nucleated cell number was recorded as an estimate derived from reference gene primer amplification. Method: immunoSEQ multiplex PCR; TCRdb's copy keeps in-frame clones and lacks some. V and J calls plus clone size are reproduced from that table; the DNA served to infer D and trimming. The sample shows under 90,000 clones, about 70% of them seen only once. This sequence was found in a man between 45 and 60 years old with active or convalescent COVID-19. The source material was peripheral blood.

CDR3 sequence reads: CASSHRPEGNSPLHF. The DNA of the CDR3 is TGTGCCAGCAGCCACCGACCGGAGGGAAATTCACCCCTCCACTTT. The chain carries TRBV9 and TRBJ1-6; D is unresolved. Germline values: CDR1 SGDLS, CDR2 YYNGEE. V gave up 4 bases and J gave up 7 bases, with 15 bases separating them. This CDR3 region has 15 residues.